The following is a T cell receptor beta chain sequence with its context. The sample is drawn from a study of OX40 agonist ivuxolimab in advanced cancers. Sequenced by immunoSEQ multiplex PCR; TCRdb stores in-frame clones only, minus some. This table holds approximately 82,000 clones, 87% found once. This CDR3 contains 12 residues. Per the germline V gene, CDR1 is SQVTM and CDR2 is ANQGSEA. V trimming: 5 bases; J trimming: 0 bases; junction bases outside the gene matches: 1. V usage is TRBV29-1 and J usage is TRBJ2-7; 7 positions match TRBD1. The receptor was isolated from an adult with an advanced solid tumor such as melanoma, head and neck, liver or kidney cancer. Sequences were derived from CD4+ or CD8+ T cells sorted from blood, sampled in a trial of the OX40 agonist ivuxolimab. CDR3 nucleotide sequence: TGCAGCGTTTGGGACAGCTCCTACGAGCAGTACTTC. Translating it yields CSVWDSSYEQYF.